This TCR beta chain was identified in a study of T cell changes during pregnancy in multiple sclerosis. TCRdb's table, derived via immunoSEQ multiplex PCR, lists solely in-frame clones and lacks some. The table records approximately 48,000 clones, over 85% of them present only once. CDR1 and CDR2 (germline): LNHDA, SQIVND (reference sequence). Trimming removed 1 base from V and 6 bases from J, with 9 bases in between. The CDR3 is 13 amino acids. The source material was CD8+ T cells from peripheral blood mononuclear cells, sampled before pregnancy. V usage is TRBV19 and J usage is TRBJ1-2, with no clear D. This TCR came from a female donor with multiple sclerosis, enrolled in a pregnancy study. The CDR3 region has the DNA TGTGCCAGTAGTATAGGAGGCGGGGATGGCTACACCTTC. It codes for CASSIGGGDGYTF.